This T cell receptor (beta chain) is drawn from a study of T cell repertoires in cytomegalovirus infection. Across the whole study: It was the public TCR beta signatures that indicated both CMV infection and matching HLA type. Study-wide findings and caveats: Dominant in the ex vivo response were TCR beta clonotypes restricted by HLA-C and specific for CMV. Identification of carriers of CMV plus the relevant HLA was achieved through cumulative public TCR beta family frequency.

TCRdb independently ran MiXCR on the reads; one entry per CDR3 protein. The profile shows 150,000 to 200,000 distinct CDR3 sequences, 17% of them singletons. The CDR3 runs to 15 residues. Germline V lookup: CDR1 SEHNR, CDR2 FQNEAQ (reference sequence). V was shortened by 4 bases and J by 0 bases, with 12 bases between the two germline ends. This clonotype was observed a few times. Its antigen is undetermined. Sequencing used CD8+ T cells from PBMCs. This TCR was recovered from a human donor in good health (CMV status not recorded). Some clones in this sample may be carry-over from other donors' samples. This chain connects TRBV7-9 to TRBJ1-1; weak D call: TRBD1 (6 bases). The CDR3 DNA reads TGTGCCAGCAGCTCCCCACGGGGGCTGAACACTGAAGCTTTCTTT. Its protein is CASSSPRGLNTEAFF.